The 8 T cell receptor beta chains listed next were all sequenced from one sample in a study of regulatory T cells in long-lasting Graves disease. Time point meaning: newly diagnosed GD, antithyroid drugs for less than 3 months. PBMC-derived RNA was used for the TCR library. CDR3-region Arm-PCR and iRepertoire HTBI primers produced the TCR beta libraries. TCRdb used MiXCR to reprocess the multiplex PCR reads, holding one entry per CDR3 protein. This sample yields about 530,000 distinct CDR3 sequences, of which 15% to 20% are seen a single time; more than 20% belongs to the top ten. This same sample was also part of a study on T cells in Graves' hyperthyroidism and ophthalmopathy.

The input for sequencing was peripheral blood mononuclear cells (PBMCs), taken at new diagnosis, from a patient treated with antithyroid drugs. All receptors come from a woman aged 40 to 65 with Graves disease.

Turning to this clonotype: One end of the junction does not line up with germline, which may come from a read error. The chain's CDR3 is CASREGVENIQYF. Here the CDR3 DNA reads TGTGCCAGCAGGGAAGGGGTTGAAAACATTCAGTACTTC. The genes are TRBV2 and TRBJ2-4, with a tentative D call TRBD1 (5 bases). From germline, CDR1 is SNHLY and CDR2 FYNNEI. The CDR3 loop spans 13 amino acids.

This clonotype was found many times. The chain couples TRBV7-3 to TRBJ2-7, with TRBD2 identical over 7 bases. In germline, CDR1 is SGHTA, CDR2 FQGTGA. The V segment lost 0 bases and the J segment 4 bases; nucleotides outside the gene matches: 6. This CDR3 comprises 15 residues. Here the CDR3 DNA reads TGTGCCAGCAGCTTAACGGGGGGGGAGGGGTACGAGCAGTACTTC. This translates into CASSLTGGEGYEQYF.

The sample holds many counts of this clonotype. V gene TRBV6-1 combines with J gene TRBJ1-6; D is uncertain. The ends were cut back, 2 bases at V and 7 bases at J, with 3 bases in the middle. Germline V gene data show CDR1 as MNHNS and CDR2 as SASEGT. This CDR3 comprises 12 residues. CDR3 bases: TGTGCCAGCAGTGAACTCAATTCACCCCTCCACTTT. Residues: CASSELNSPLHF.

The chain employs TRBV20-1 and TRBJ1-4; the match to TRBD1 covers 7 bases. The CDR3 runs to 13 residues. CDR1 is DFQATT, CDR2 SNEGSKA, per germline (reference sequence). With V trimmed by 6 bases and J by 12 bases, 13 bases remained unmatched. CDR3 bases: TGCAGTGCGACCGGGACAGACTTAGGAGAACTGTTTTTT. It translates to CSATGTDLGELFF.

This clonotype was counted at least ten times. The V gene is TRBV12-3 or TRBV12-4, the J gene TRBJ1-2, with a possible D match to TRBD1 (5 bases). The CDR3 has 14 residues. Trimming left V 4 bases short and J 7 bases short, with 16 bases between. The CDR3 DNA reads TGTGCCAGCAGTTACGAGCGGGGGAATGGTGGCTACACCTTC. Its protein is CASSYERGNGGYTF.

This chain connects TRBV4-1 to TRBJ1-1; TRBD1 matches at 8 bases. This CDR3 has 15 amino acids. V shed 4 bases and J 12 bases; nucleotides not matched to a gene: 16. CDR1 and CDR2 (germline): MGHRA, YSYEKL. In DNA form, the CDR3 reads TGCGCCAGCAGCCTTTCAGGGGGCGCGGACCCCGAAACTTTCTTT. Protein sequence: CASSLSGGADPETFF.

The chain joins TRBV5-6 to TRBJ2-1; 7 nucleotides line up with TRBD1. Looked up from germline, CDR1 is SGHDT and CDR2 is YYEEEE. The CDR3 loop spans 13 amino acids. The V segment lost 1 base and the J segment 6 bases; nucleotides outside the gene matches: 1. The CDR3 loop reads CASSLPGGNEQFF. Here the CDR3 DNA reads TGTGCCAGCAGCTTGCCAGGGGGCAATGAGCAGTTCTTC.

J is TRBJ2-1 and V is TRBV20-1, with D possibly being TRBD1 or TRBD2 (5 bases each). V was clipped by 5 bases and J by 9 bases, with 11 bases between them. Germline CDR1 DFQATT, CDR2 SNEGSKA (reference sequence). This CDR3 contains 11 residues. CDR3 DNA sequence: TGCAGTGCTCAGGGCGGAGGTGAGCAGTTCTTC. Amino acid sequence: CSAQGGGEQFF.